The 23 T cell receptor beta chains in this list originate from one sample, sequenced in a study of T cells after yellow fever vaccination. One entry per CDR3 protein, called by TCRdb with MiXCR from the 5' RACE reads. The sample shows 300,000 to 350,000 distinct CDR3 sequences, around 4.4% of them seen only once. This material consisted of PBMCs, taken 15 days after the yellow fever booster vaccination. Receptors originate from a man aged 18 to 35 who received the YFV17D yellow fever vaccine.

This clonotype was recorded many times. CDR3 loop: CSARPDNQPQHF. The CDR3 nucleotides are TGCAGTGCCAGACCGGACAATCAGCCCCAGCATTTT. V and J are TRBV20-1 and TRBJ1-5; D not resolved. V dropped 6 bases and J dropped 3 bases, with 9 bases sitting between them. Germline CDR1 is DFQATT and CDR2 is SNEGSKA (reference sequence). This CDR3 contains 12 residues.

This clonotype was found a few times. J is TRBJ1-2 and V is TRBV20-1, with 9 bases fitting TRBD1. The V and J ends lost 6 bases and 4 bases, in that order; junction bases with no gene match: 6. CDR1 is DFQATT, CDR2 SNEGSKA, per germline (reference sequence). The CDR3 is 13 amino acids. CDR3 nucleotides: TGCAGTGCGCGGGACAGGGATTTCTATGGCTACACCTTC. This encodes CSARDRDFYGYTF.

This clonotype was picked up a small number of times. The chain joins TRBV6-1 to TRBJ1-6; D might be TRBD1 (5 bases). V shed 2 bases and J shed 4 bases, with 9 bases lying between them. The germline gives CDR1 MNHNS, CDR2 SASEGT. The CDR3 sequence is 15 residues long. In DNA form, the CDR3 reads TGTGCCAGCAGTGAACCGACAGAGTATAATTCACCCCTCCACTTT. As protein: CASSEPTEYNSPLHF.

Only a few counts were recorded for this clonotype. V is TRBV7-6 and J is TRBJ1-2; D call uncertain. The germline V gene encodes CDR1 SGHVS and CDR2 FNYEAQ. This CDR3 contains 13 residues. Trimming removed 2 bases from V and 10 bases from J, with 14 bases in between. The CDR3 DNA follows: TGTGCCAGCAGCTTAAGAGCTTCGGGGTACTACACCTTC. Its translation is CASSLRASGYYTF.

This clonotype was observed a few times. The chain couples TRBV5-4 to TRBJ1-1, with D unresolved. V shed 2 bases and J shed 0 bases, with 11 bases lying between them. Germline V CDR1 and CDR2: SGHNT, YYREEE (reference sequence). The CDR3 runs 15 residues. The CDR3 sequence is CASSFEMGMNTEAFF. DNA of the CDR3: TGTGCCAGCAGCTTCGAAATGGGGATGAACACTGAAGCTTTCTTT.

This clonotype was counted at least ten times. The chain is built from TRBV7-2 and TRBJ2-3, with D possibly TRBD1 on 6 matching bases. The CDR3 has 14 residues. The germline V gene encodes CDR1 SGHTA and CDR2 FQGNSA. The V and J ends lost 1 base and 5 bases respectively, with 10 bases between them. The CDR3 DNA reads TGTGCCAGCAGCTTAGACCCAGGGGTAGATACGCAGTATTTT. Translation: CASSLDPGVDTQYF.

V usage is TRBV5-1 and J usage is TRBJ2-7; D might be TRBD1 (7 bases). Germline V gene sequence: CDR1 SGHRS, CDR2 YFSETQ. Trimming removed 3 bases at V and 5 bases at J, with 12 bases between. The CDR3 consists of 13 residues. In DNA form, the CDR3 reads TGCGCCAGCAGCTCAGGCAGGGGGGACGAGCAGTACGTC. Encoded protein: CASSSGRGDEQYV.

This clonotype was observed a few times. The genes are TRBV4-1 and TRBJ2-2, with 8 positions matching TRBD1. The CDR3 spans 15 residues. Trimming cost V 1 base and J 5 bases; bases outside gene matches: 3. Germline CDR1 MGHRA, CDR2 YSYEKL. CDR3 DNA: TGCGCCAGCAGCCAAGGCAGGGGGCGTACCGGGGAGCTGTTTTTT. It yields the protein CASSQGRGRTGELFF.

This clonotype showed up just a few times. The chain recombines TRBV5-1 with TRBJ1-2; weak D call: TRBD1 (5 bases). The CDR3 loop spans 16 amino acids. V was shortened by 2 bases and J by 1 base, with 15 bases between the two germline ends. Looked up from germline, CDR1 is SGHRS and CDR2 is YFSETQ. The CDR3 nucleotides read TGCGCCAGCAGCTTAGGCGATGTGGGGCTTAACTATGGCTACACCTTC. Its protein product is CASSLGDVGLNYGYTF.

This clonotype was detected only a few times. The gene calls are TRBV20-1 and TRBJ2-7; TRBD1 matches at 7 bases. Trimming at V came to 3 bases and at J to 7 bases, leaving 9 bases not matched to a gene. Germline CDR1 and CDR2: DFQATT and SNEGSKA (reference sequence). The CDR3 has 13 residues. The CDR3 spells CSAREPGQREQYF. The CDR3 DNA follows: TGCAGTGCTAGGGAACCGGGACAGCGGGAGCAGTACTTC.

The chain links TRBV7-2 to TRBJ1-2; the D is unclear. The CDR3 sequence is 14 residues long. Germline V gives CDR1 SGHTA, CDR2 FQGNSA. V shed 5 bases and J shed 1 base, with 11 bases lying between them. The CDR3 DNA reads TGTGCCAGCAGCCCCGGTGGGGTTAACTATGGCTACACCTTC. This sequence encodes CASSPGGVNYGYTF.

This chain links TRBV4-2 with TRBJ1-2; 8 positions match TRBD1. With 2 bases clipped from V and 4 bases from J, the junction kept 15 bases outside the gene matches. The CDR3 is 18 amino acids. CDR1 is LGHNA and CDR2 is YNFKEQ in the germline V gene. The CDR3 region is CASSQIVGQGARVYGYTF. CDR3 in DNA: TGTGCCAGCAGCCAAATTGTTGGGCAGGGGGCGCGGGTCTATGGCTACACCTTC.

In its sample, this clonotype was seen a few times. The chain couples TRBV9 to TRBJ1-4; 9 bases line up with TRBD1. CDR3 length: 17 residues. The germline V gene has CDR1 SGDLS and CDR2 YYNGEE. The trim removed 4 bases at V and 6 bases at J, leaving 13 bases unmatched. The CDR3 protein is CASSPRRRDRADEKLFF. The CDR3 DNA is TGTGCCAGCAGCCCCCGGCGTCGGGACAGGGCGGATGAAAAACTGTTTTTT.

This clonotype has at least ten counts. V is TRBV20-1 and J is TRBJ2-1; possible D gene TRBD2, 6 bases. CDR1 is DFQATT and CDR2 is SNEGSKA in the germline V gene (reference sequence). The V and J ends lost 0 bases and 3 bases respectively, with 18 bases between them. This CDR3 is 17 amino acids long. CDR3 in amino acids: CSARDLSGRGSYNEQFF. DNA of the CDR3: TGCAGTGCTAGAGATCTAAGCGGGCGGGGCAGCTACAATGAGCAGTTCTTC.

This clonotype was found many times. V gene TRBV7-2 combines with J gene TRBJ2-7; TRBD1 or TRBD2 may be the D gene (5 bases each). Germline lookup yields CDR1 SGHTA and CDR2 FQGNSA. Trimming cost V 5 bases and J 2 bases, with 13 bases left between them. This CDR3 has 14 residues. CDR3 sequence (DNA): TGTGCCAGCAGCCTAGGGATGGGGGCCTACGAGCAGTACGTC. Amino acids: CASSLGMGAYEQYV.

This clonotype was counted many times. The chain is built from TRBV4-3 and TRBJ2-1; a possible D gene is TRBD2 (6 bases). This CDR3 spans 15 amino acids. The germline CDR1 and CDR2 sequences are LGHNA and YSLEER. V gave up 0 bases and J gave up 4 bases, with 10 bases separating them. Here the CDR3 DNA reads TGCGCCAGCAGCCAAGACGGAGGGGTGTACAATGAGCAGTTCTTC. Amino acid sequence: CASSQDGGVYNEQFF.

This clonotype was recorded many times. This chain links TRBV2 with TRBJ2-7; no definite D call. V lost 2 bases and J lost 0, with 8 bases in between. In germline, CDR1 is SNHLY, CDR2 FYNNEI. This CDR3 has 14 residues. The CDR3 sequence is CASSERTSSYEQYF. The CDR3, as DNA: TGTGCCAGCAGTGAACGGACGAGCTCCTACGAGCAGTACTTC.

This clonotype was seen only a few times. In DNA, the CDR3 is TGCGCCAGCAGCACAAACACGGCCACACAAGAGACCCAGTACTTC. This translates into CASSTNTATQETQYF. The chain is built from TRBV5-1 and TRBJ2-5; D gene ambiguous. Trimming took 4 bases from V and 2 from J, leaving 15 bases between them. CDR3 length equals 15 residues. Germline V CDR1 and CDR2: SGHRS, YFSETQ.

The rearrangement links TRBV20-1 to TRBJ2-2; maybe TRBD2 (6 bases). CDR3 length: 17 amino acids. With 3 bases removed from V and 1 base from J, the gap between germline ends came to 18 bases. The germline V gene encodes CDR1 DFQATT and CDR2 SNEGSKA (reference sequence). The CDR3: CSARERGAGGNTGELFF. CDR3 nucleotides: TGCAGTGCTAGGGAACGAGGTGCCGGGGGGAACACCGGGGAGCTGTTTTTT.

This clonotype was seen at least ten times. This chain connects TRBV4-3 to TRBJ2-4; D is unresolved. This CDR3 has 18 amino acids. The ends were cut back, 0 bases at V and 0 bases at J, with 15 bases in the middle. Germline loops: CDR1 LGHNA, CDR2 YSLEER. CDR3 sequence reads: CASSQDDGAGRAKNIQYF. CDR3 DNA sequence: TGCGCCAGCAGCCAAGATGACGGAGCAGGACGAGCCAAAAACATTCAGTACTTC.

This clonotype was picked up one time. One end of the junction is discordant with germline, which a read error may explain. The CDR3 sequence: CDSSFLAAEQFF. CDR3 bases: TGTGACAGCAGCTTCTTGGCGGCTGAGCAGTTCTTC. The chain joins TRBV7-2 to TRBJ2-1; no definite D call. The CDR3 consists of 12 residues. The V gene's germline CDR1 is SGHTA and CDR2 FQGNSA.

The V gene is TRBV28, the J gene TRBJ2-7, with 9 bases identical to TRBD1. V was clipped by 2 bases and J by 7 bases; unmatched bases: 15. The CDR3 loop spans 17 amino acids. The germline CDR1 and CDR2 sequences are MDHEN and SYDVKM. CDR3 coding DNA: TGTGCCAGCAGTTTACTATACGGGACAGGGAGAGCGTGGGAGCAGTACTTC. This sequence encodes CASSLLYGTGRAWEQYF.

Many counts were recorded for this clonotype. This sequence joins TRBV4-3 and TRBJ1-4; possible D gene TRBD1, 5 bases. Between the trimmed V and J ends, which lost 3 bases and 11 bases, there was a span of 16 bases. CDR1 and CDR2 (germline): LGHNA, YSLEER. CDR3 size: 14 residues. The CDR3 DNA follows: TGCGCCAGCAGCCATCGCAGGGCTACGGAGAAACTGTTTTTT. This sequence encodes CASSHRRATEKLFF.